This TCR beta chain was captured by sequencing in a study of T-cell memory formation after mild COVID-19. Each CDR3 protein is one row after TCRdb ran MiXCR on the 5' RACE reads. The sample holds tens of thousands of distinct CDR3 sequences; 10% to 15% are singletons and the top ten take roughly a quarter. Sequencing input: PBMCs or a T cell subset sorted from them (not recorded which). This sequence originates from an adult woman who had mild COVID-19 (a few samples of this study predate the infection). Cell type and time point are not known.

The CDR3 DNA follows: TGCGCCAGCAGCTGGGGACAGGGTTTAAGCTCCTACGAGCAGTACTTC. Translation: CASSWGQGLSSYEQYF. This sequence joins TRBV5-1 and TRBJ2-7; TRBD1 matches 9 bases. Germline trimming cut 3 bases from V and 0 bases from J; bases unmatched to any gene: 7. This CDR3 comprises 16 residues. CDR1 is SGHRS and CDR2 is YFSETQ in the germline V gene.